The 8 T cell receptor beta chains presented below share a single source sample, sequenced in a study of blood T cell repertoires in COVID-19. Only in-frame clones appear in the TCRdb table, and some are missing; sequencing was by immunoSEQ multiplex PCR. The data contain fewer than 150,000 clones, 70% to 90% of them singletons. Sequencing input: peripheral blood. Receptors were obtained from a woman aged 55-69 years with acute or convalescent COVID-19.

The chain joins TRBV28 to TRBJ1-1; TRBD1 is a possible D gene (6 bases). The V gene's germline CDR1 is MDHEN and CDR2 SYDVKM. The CDR3 length is 15 residues. Trimming removed 4 bases from V and 7 bases from J, with 19 bases in between. CDR3 loop: CASSSTGTKMVEAFF. DNA for the CDR3: TGTGCCAGCAGTTCCACCGGGACAAAAATGGTTGAAGCTTTCTTT.

The chain recombines TRBV5-1 with TRBJ2-1; 11 bases agree with TRBD2. Germline loops: CDR1 SGHRS, CDR2 YFSETQ. This CDR3 is built from 15 residues. J was trimmed by 6 bases and V by 6 bases; bases with no gene match: 8. The CDR3 spells CASISSLAGGNEQFF. The CDR3 DNA reads TGCGCCAGCATTTCTAGCCTAGCGGGGGGCAATGAGCAGTTCTTC. The variable domain in full, with the rest retrieved from reference TRBV5-1 and TRBJ2-1, is KAGVTQTPRYLIKTRGQQVTLSCSPISGHRSVSWYQQTPGQGLQFLFEYFSETQRNKGNFPGRFSGRQFSNSRSEMNVSTLELGDSALYLCASISSLAGGNEQFFGPGTRLTVL.

This clone was found once. The rearrangement joins TRBV24-1 to TRBJ1-2, with a weak D call TRBD1 (6 bases). This CDR3 has 16 amino acids. From germline, CDR1 is KGHDR and CDR2 SFDVKD. The V and J ends lost 4 bases and 2 bases respectively, with 16 bases between them. CDR3 sequence (DNA): TGTGCCACCAGTGACCCGAAAGGGGGTAGGAACTATGGCTACACCTTC. This encodes CATSDPKGGRNYGYTF.

V and J are TRBV19 and TRBJ1-5; D remains ambiguous. With 11 bases removed from V and 4 bases from J, the gap between germline ends came to 18 bases. The CDR3 length is 14 residues. Germline V lookup: CDR1 LNHDA, CDR2 SQIVND (reference sequence). The CDR3 DNA is TGTGCCTCTACGGCACAGATCCCAAATCAGCCCCAGCATTTT. Its translation is CASTAQIPNQPQHF.

V gene TRBV6-5 combines with J gene TRBJ2-2, with D possibly matching TRBD1 (6 bases). The CDR3 sequence is 15 residues long. Trimming left V 1 base short and J 3 bases short, with 9 bases between. Germline-derived CDR1 and CDR2 are MNHEY and SVGAGI. The CDR3 DNA is TGTGCCAGCAGTTACTTTCAGGGGCACACCGGGGAGCTGTTTTTT. This translates into CASSYFQGHTGELFF.

The chain uses TRBV2 and TRBJ1-3; 8 nucleotides agree with TRBD1. Germline trimming cut 6 bases from V and 1 base from J; bases unmatched to any gene: 2. CDR3 length: 14 residues. Germline V CDR1 and CDR2: SNHLY, FYNNEI. CDR3 sequence: CASRQGASGNTIYF. For the CDR3, the DNA is TGTGCCAGCAGGCAGGGGGCGTCTGGAAACACCATATATTTT.

The CDR3 DNA is TGCAGCGTTGAGATACAGCCACGATTGACTAGCGGGAGTAATGAGCAGTTCTTC. This encodes CSVEIQPRLTSGSNEQFF. This chain joins TRBV29-1 and TRBJ2-1; TRBD2 matches at 12 bases. The length of the CDR3 is 18 residues. CDR1 is SQVTM and CDR2 is ANQGSEA in the germline V gene. With 3 bases clipped from V and 7 bases from J, the junction kept 16 bases outside the gene matches.

This chain connects TRBV5-1 to TRBJ1-1, with 8 bases that match TRBD1. V gave up 3 bases and J gave up 4 bases; unmatched junction bases: 11. The CDR3 loop spans 16 amino acids. Germline V lookup: CDR1 SGHRS, CDR2 YFSETQ. The CDR3 sequence: CASSWGQVREATEAFF. In DNA form, the CDR3 reads TGCGCCAGCAGCTGGGGACAGGTTCGGGAGGCCACTGAAGCTTTCTTT.